This T cell receptor (beta chain) was sequenced during a study of T-cell memory formation after mild COVID-19. A remark on this clonotype: An end of the junction differs from the germline gene, which may be a read error.

Germline CDR1 SGHKS, CDR2 YYEKEE (reference sequence). The CDR3 has 17 residues. MiXCR, run by TCRdb on the 5' RACE reads, gives a single entry per CDR3 protein. The sample has under 650,000 distinct CDR3 sequences, about a sixth seen once; the top ten hold 9.5% to 15%. The source is an adult woman who had mild COVID-19 (a few samples of this study predate the infection). Cell type and time point are not known. Sample: PBMCs or a T cell subset sorted from them (not recorded which). The chain is built from TRBV5-5 and TRBJ1-6, with D perhaps TRBD1 (6 bases). Written as DNA, the CDR3 is TGTGCCAGCAACTCCGGGACAAGCGTAACCTACAATTCACCCCTCCACTTT. Amino acids: CASNSGTSVTYNSPLHF.